What follows describes a single T cell receptor beta chain. Its target is unknown. CDR3 size: 12 residues. Germline CDR1 SQVTM, CDR2 ANQGSEA. Trimming shortened V by 4 bases and J by 6 bases, and 9 bases separated the two germline ends. This record comes from a study of T cell responses to AZD1222 COVID-19 vaccine. The study, taken as a whole, reports: Unmutated regions of variants are reportedly targeted by nearly half of spike-specific TCRs.

Repertoires were generated with immunoSEQ multiplex PCR, while TCRdb's copy carries only in-frame clones and drops some. The sample consists of about 150,000 clones, approximately 90% of them appearing once. The chain has TRBV29-1 and TRBJ2-2; D not resolved. The TCR comes from an adult in good health. The sequenced sample was peripheral blood, obtained on day 0 of AZD1222 vaccination. CDR3 protein: CSVVGGSGELFF. The DNA for the CDR3 is TGCAGCGTTGTGGGCGGTTCCGGGGAGCTGTTTTTT.